This T cell receptor (beta chain) was documented in a study of T cells in Graves' hyperthyroidism and ophthalmopathy. General study points: Blood also showed most of the thyroid clonotypes that were expanded above 0.001.

In regard to this clonotype: What it recognizes is unknown.

The TCR beta CDR3 regions underwent amplification using RNA transcripts as the source. The HTBI primer set served for first-round RT-PCR of the TCR CDR3. In TCRdb, the multiplex PCR reads were re-called with MiXCR into one record per CDR3 protein. The sample shows 300,000 to 350,000 distinct CDR3 sequences, roughly 23% of them seen only once. The TCR originated in a woman aged 45-65 years with Graves' hyperthyroidism. The sequenced material came from blood.

The CDR3 protein is CAWHPGQHTDTQYF. The CDR3 bases are TGTGCCTGGCATCCGGGACAGCACACAGATACGCAGTATTTT. The chain has TRBV30 and TRBJ2-3, with 7 bases lining up with TRBD1. J was trimmed by 2 bases and V by 5 bases; bases with no gene match: 7. This CDR3 comprises 14 residues. The germline V gene encodes CDR1 GTSNPN and CDR2 SVGIG (reference sequence).